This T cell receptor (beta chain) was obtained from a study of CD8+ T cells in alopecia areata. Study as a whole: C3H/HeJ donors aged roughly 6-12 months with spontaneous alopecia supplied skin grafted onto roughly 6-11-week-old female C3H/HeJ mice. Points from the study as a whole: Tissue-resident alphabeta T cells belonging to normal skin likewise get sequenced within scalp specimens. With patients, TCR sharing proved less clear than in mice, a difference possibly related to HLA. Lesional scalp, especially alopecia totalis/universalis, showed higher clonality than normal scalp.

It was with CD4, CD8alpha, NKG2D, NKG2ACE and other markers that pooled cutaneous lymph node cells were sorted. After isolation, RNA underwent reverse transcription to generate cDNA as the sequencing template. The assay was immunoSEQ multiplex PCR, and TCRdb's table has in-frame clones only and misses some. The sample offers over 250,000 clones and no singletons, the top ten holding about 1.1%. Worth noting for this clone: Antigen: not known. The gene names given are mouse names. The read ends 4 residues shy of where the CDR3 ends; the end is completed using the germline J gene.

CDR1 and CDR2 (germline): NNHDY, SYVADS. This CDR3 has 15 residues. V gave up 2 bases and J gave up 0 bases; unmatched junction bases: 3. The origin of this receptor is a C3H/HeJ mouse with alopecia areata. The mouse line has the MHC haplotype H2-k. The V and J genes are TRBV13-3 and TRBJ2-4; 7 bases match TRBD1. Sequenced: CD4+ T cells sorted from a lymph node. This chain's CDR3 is CASSENRGSQNTLYF. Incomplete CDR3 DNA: TGTGCCAGCAGTGAGAACAGGGGTAGTCAAAAC.